This is a list of T cell receptor beta chains from one sample in a study of PD-L1 blockade in urothelial cancer. TCRdb's copy holds only in-frame clones and misses some; the assay was immunoSEQ multiplex PCR. The profile covers roughly 91,000 clones, with over 75% appearing a single time and approximately 15% taken by the ten largest. The sample here was PBMCs, taken around atezolizumab (anti-PD-L1) treatment. These receptors were obtained from a man aged 60 to 69 with urothelial cancer. The conserved cysteine and the conserved F or W are not part of the CDR3 here. D genes are given only for firm matches. The listing skips clone size in some rows; elsewhere it reads once, few, many or a size class.

D gene: TRBD2
V gene: TRBV10-2
clone size: NA
J gene: TRBJ2-3
CDR3 protein: ASSGAGYTDTQY

D gene: TRBD1
V gene: TRBV5-1
clone size: NA
J gene: TRBJ2-5
CDR3 protein: ASSPSWTGPYQETQY

D gene: TRBD1
V gene: TRBV5-1
clone size: few
J gene: TRBJ1-1
CDR3 protein: ASSSQTGQVEAF

D gene: NA
V gene: TRBV7-9
clone size: NA
J gene: TRBJ2-7
CDR3 protein: ASSLYSSYEQC

D gene: NA
V gene: TRBV9
clone size: NA
J gene: TRBJ1-1
CDR3 protein: ASSVAWHTEAF

D gene: TRBD1
V gene: TRBV7-9
clone size: NA
J gene: TRBJ1-3
CDR3 protein: ASSKFSRGLGNTIY

D gene: NA
V gene: TRBV6-5
clone size: NA
J gene: TRBJ2-7
CDR3 protein: ASSYSNGGAYEQY

D gene: TRBD1
V gene: TRBV25-1
clone size: NA
J gene: TRBJ1-1
CDR3 protein: ASSESVRGLTEAF

D gene: NA
V gene: TRBV4-1
clone size: few
J gene: TRBJ1-1
CDR3 protein: ASSQVTLNTEAF

D gene: TRBD2
V gene: TRBV6-4
clone size: NA
J gene: TRBJ2-3
CDR3 protein: ASSQAGGEADTQY

D gene: NA
V gene: TRBV30
clone size: few
J gene: TRBJ1-1
CDR3 protein: AWSRGQNTEAF

D gene: TRBD1
V gene: TRBV5-4
clone size: NA
J gene: TRBJ1-3
CDR3 protein: ASSLLEQGASGNTIY

D gene: TRBD2
V gene: TRBV7-9
clone size: NA
J gene: TRBJ2-1
CDR3 protein: ASSLAASGSPDNEQF

D gene: NA
V gene: TRBV6-1
clone size: NA
J gene: TRBJ1-3
CDR3 protein: ASSELGRARGNTIY

D gene: TRBD2
V gene: TRBV5-4
clone size: NA
J gene: TRBJ2-2
CDR3 protein: ASSTKREGLIGELF

D gene: TRBD1
V gene: TRBV19
clone size: NA
J gene: TRBJ1-5
CDR3 protein: ASSQPGQGDQPQH

D gene: NA
V gene: TRBV5-1
clone size: NA
J gene: TRBJ2-5
CDR3 protein: ASSAGTLAGY

D gene: TRBD1
V gene: TRBV7-9
clone size: NA
J gene: TRBJ2-7
CDR3 protein: ASSVWTGISEQY

D gene: NA
V gene: TRBV30
clone size: NA
J gene: TRBJ1-2
CDR3 protein: AWNRAAAHGYT

D gene: NA
V gene: TRBV30
clone size: NA
J gene: TRBJ1-6
CDR3 protein: AWSGTYNSPLH